This TCR beta chain emerged from a study of PD-1 blockade in classical Hodgkin lymphoma. Study-level points and caveats: Complete responders entered with baseline diversity on par with newly diagnosed patients, the results showed. Unlike CD8+ TCR diversity, which did not rise significantly by C4D1, CD4+ TCR diversity did.

This table comes from immunoSEQ multiplex PCR, and its TCRdb copy is limited to in-frame clones, with some not included. The profile shows 4,900 or so clones, 55% to 65% of them singletons. The CDR3 contains 15 residues. V was clipped by 1 base and J by 2 bases, with 12 bases between them. Germline CDR1 and CDR2: SGHVS and FNYEAQ. Comment on this clone: Its cognate antigen is unknown.

All patients experienced relapse after autologous stem cell transplantation, and brentuximab vedotin exposure was variable. This rearrangement joins TRBV7-6 to TRBJ2-7; tentative D call: TRBD2 (6 bases). The clonotype was recovered from a human donor with classical Hodgkin lymphoma. Sequencing was performed on peripheral blood mononuclear cells (PBMCs), taken at baseline. CDR3 amino acids: CASSLGSGLTYEQYF. CDR3 coding DNA: TGTGCCAGCAGCTTAGGTAGCGGCTTAACCTACGAGCAGTACTTC.